Each of the 24 T cell receptor beta chains below was sequenced from the same sample in a study of molecular identifiers for immune sequencing clone quantification (dated 2018 in TCRdb). Library preparation employed PCR. For sequencing, an Illumina HiSeq 4000 was employed. TCRdb trimmed public reads at Q25 via fastp, called clones via MiXCR and kept in-frame beta chains. Rows with a matching CDR3 protein are joined into one entry that keeps the most common DNA and genes. A total of 60,000 to 65,000 distinct CDR3 sequences appear in this sample, 15% to 20% of them only once. About 1.5% of the sample lies in the top ten. Sequenced material: naive CD8+ T cells from blood, with Jurkat cell RNA spiked in. Interpreted using the paper, the cell subset or site label stands for: FACS-sorted CD8+CD4-CCR7+CD45RA+ naive T cells. The receptor source for this set is a human donor in good health. Some libraries in this study had Jurkat cell RNA spiked in.

This clonotype occurred many times. V usage is TRBV28 and J usage is TRBJ2-2, with 11 positions matching TRBD2. There are 14 residues in the CDR3. Losses at the gene ends were 7 bases for V and 5 bases for J; bases not matched to a gene: 3. CDR1 and CDR2 (germline): MDHEN, SYDVKM. In DNA, the CDR3 is TGTGCCAGCAAACTAGCGGGAGAAACCGGGGAGCTGTTTTTT. Protein product: CASKLAGETGELFF.

This clonotype showed up many times. This sequence joins TRBV7-8 and TRBJ2-2, with a tentative D call TRBD2 (5 bases). The CDR3 covers 19 residues. Per the germline V gene, CDR1 is SGHVS and CDR2 is FQNEAQ. The V end lost 5 bases, the J end lost 0 bases, and 22 bases lay between the germline ends. The CDR3 sequence is CASSQYQAALNPNTGELFF. DNA of the CDR3: TGTGCCAGCAGCCAATATCAAGCGGCCCTCAACCCGAACACCGGGGAGCTGTTTTTT. The variable domain in full, with the rest retrieved from reference TRBV7-8 and TRBJ2-2, is GAGVSQSPRYKVAKRGQDVALRCDPISGHVSLFWYQQALGQGPEFLTYFQNEAQLDKSGLPSDRFFAERPEGSVSTLKIQRTQQEDSAVYLCASSQYQAALNPNTGELFFGEGSRLTVL.

This clonotype was picked up many times. The chain employs TRBV20-1 and TRBJ2-5; unclear D gene. Trimming pared 0 bases from V and 5 bases from J, leaving 4 bases between. The CDR3 spans 11 residues. Per germline, CDR1 DFQATT and CDR2 SNEGSKA (reference sequence). The CDR3 loop reads CSARDGETQYF. DNA for the CDR3: TGCAGTGCTAGAGATGGGGAGACCCAGTACTTC.

This clonotype showed up many times. The gene calls are TRBV12-3 or TRBV12-4 and TRBJ2-7; 7 nucleotides match TRBD2. The CDR3 length is 11 residues. Losses at the gene ends were 5 bases for V and 12 bases for J; bases not matched to a gene: 7. The CDR3 coding sequence is TGTGCCAGCAGTCTCGGACTAGAGGTGTACTTC. It is translated as CASSLGLEVYF.

This clonotype was counted many times. J is TRBJ2-2 and V is TRBV10-2, with 9 positions matching TRBD2. Germline V CDR1 and CDR2: WSHSY, SAAADI. This CDR3 contains 16 residues. The trim removed 6 bases at V and 8 bases at J, leaving 13 bases unmatched. CDR3 in amino acids: CASSSGTSLSLGELFF. The DNA of the CDR3 is TGCGCCAGCAGCTCCGGGACTAGCCTATCCCTTGGGGAGCTGTTTTTT.

As concerns this clonotype: A much bigger clone sits one base away, suggesting this may be a read error. The chain uses TRBV27 and TRBJ2-1, with D tentatively TRBD2 (6 bases). Germline V CDR1 and CDR2: MNHEY, SMNVEV (reference sequence). The CDR3 runs 15 residues. The V end was cut by 11 bases, the J end by 6 bases, with 23 bases between. The CDR3 region is CAGSLGDSRFNEQFF. For the CDR3, the DNA is TGTGCCGGTTCTTTGGGGGACTCGAGATTCAATGAGCAGTTCTTC.

The table lists this clonotype with many counts. This rearrangement joins TRBV7-9 to TRBJ1-5; 7 nucleotides align to TRBD1. Germline CDR1 and CDR2: SEHNR and FQNEAQ (reference sequence). Trimming at V came to 2 bases and at J to 2 bases, leaving 0 bases not matched to a gene. This CDR3 is built from 14 residues. The CDR3 sequence is CASSLQGGNQPQHF. The DNA of the CDR3 is TGTGCCAGCAGCTTACAGGGGGGCAATCAGCCCCAGCATTTT.

Comment on this clonotype: Being one base from a much bigger clone, this may be a read error. This rearrangement joins TRBV28 to TRBJ2-7; maybe TRBD2 (5 bases). The CDR3 length is 14 residues. V shed 10 bases and J shed 3 bases, with 19 bases lying between them. CDR1 MDHEN and CDR2 SYDVKM come from the germline V gene. The CDR3 sequence is CANNPTIASYEQYF. The CDR3 coding sequence is TGTGCCAACAATCCGACCATAGCGAGCTACGAGCAGTACTTC. The full variable domain, rest sourced from reference TRBV28 and TRBJ2-7, is DVKVTQSSRYLVKRTGEKVFLECVQDMDHENMFWYRQDPGLGLRLIYFSYDVKMKEKGDIPEGYSVSREKKERFSLILESASTNQTSMYLCANNPTIASYEQYFGPGTRLTVT.

This clonotype was seen many times. The chain employs TRBV6-5 and TRBJ2-5; D is undetermined. V lost 8 bases and J 3 bases, leaving 19 bases between the germline ends. Germline CDR1 reads MNHEY; CDR2 reads SVGAGI. The CDR3 has 15 residues. The chain's CDR3 is CASGSKDGDEETQYF. As DNA, the CDR3 is TGTGCCAGCGGATCAAAGGACGGAGACGAAGAGACCCAGTACTTC.

To note about this clonotype: Being one base from a much bigger clone, this may be a read error. V is TRBV25-1 and J is TRBJ1-2, with no clear D. The germline V gene has CDR1 MGHDK and CDR2 SYGVNS. The germline V and J ends were trimmed by 1 base and 2 bases, with 8 bases remaining between them. This CDR3 comprises 14 residues. CDR3 nucleotides: TGTGCCAGCAGTGAATCCAGTGAAAACTATGGCTACACCTTC. Translated: CASSESSENYGYTF.

This clonotype has ten or more counts. This sequence joins TRBV27 and TRBJ2-7; 7 bases fit TRBD1. Germline values: CDR1 MNHEY, CDR2 SMNVEV (reference sequence). The CDR3 covers 15 residues. V lost 1 base, J lost 4 bases, and 7 bases stayed unmatched. Here the CDR3 reads CASSLYSGTAYEQYF. CDR3 nucleotide sequence: TGTGCCAGCAGTTTATATTCCGGGACAGCTTACGAGCAGTACTTC.

In its sample, this clonotype was seen a few times. V usage is TRBV27 and J usage is TRBJ2-7, with D possibly being TRBD1 or TRBD2 (5 bases each). This CDR3 is built from 14 residues. V gave up 4 bases and J gave up 6 bases, with 16 bases separating them. Germline V CDR1 and CDR2: MNHEY, SMNVEV (reference sequence). The CDR3, as DNA: TGTGCCAGCAGTTGGAAAGGGGCGGGCCTCGAGCAGTACTTC. Translation gives CASSWKGAGLEQYF.

In the case of this clonotype: A much larger clone lies one base from this, so it may be a read error. The chain uses TRBV19 and TRBJ2-7, with D maybe TRBD1 (6 bases). CDR3 length: 14 amino acids. CDR1 and CDR2 (germline): LNHDA, SQIVND (reference sequence). V was shortened by 5 bases and J by 1 base, with 12 bases between the two germline ends. In DNA, the CDR3 is TGTGCCAGTAGTTGCCGGGACACTTCCTACGAGCAGTACTTC. It is translated as CASSCRDTSYEQYF. The variable domain in full, with the rest retrieved from reference TRBV19 and TRBJ2-7, is DGGITQSPKYLFRKEGQNVTLSCEQNLNHDAMYWYRQDPGQGLRLIYYSQIVNDFQKGDIAEGYSVSREKKESFPLTVTSAQKNPTAFYLCASSCRDTSYEQYFGPGTRLTVT.

A note on this clonotype: This sequence may be a read error, since a much larger clone differs from it by one base. V gene TRBV19 combines with J gene TRBJ2-3; the D gene is possibly TRBD1 (5 bases). CDR1 LNHDA and CDR2 SQIVND come from the germline V gene (reference sequence). CDR3 length: 15 residues. The CDR3 DNA follows: TGTGTCAGTAGTATAGATCCCAGGGTCTGGGATACGCAGTATTTT. Encoded protein: CVSSIDPRVWDTQYF.

V usage is TRBV30 and J usage is TRBJ2-1, with D hard to call. Germline-derived CDR1 and CDR2 are GTSNPN and SVGIG (reference sequence). Trimming took off 0 bases at V and 10 bases at J, with 13 bases between the two ends. The length of the CDR3 is 13 residues. The CDR3: CAWSVGQPGEQFF. The CDR3, as DNA: TGTGCCTGGAGTGTTGGGCAGCCCGGCGAGCAGTTCTTC.

In this sample, this clonotype turned up many times. The missing conserved phenylalanine or tryptophan at the end of this CDR3 makes a read error likely. No DNA is shown, since the ends of the CDR3 on it are uncertain; the CDR3 is the one TCRdb lists. V usage is TRBV6-6 and J usage is TRBJ2-7; TRBD2, the D gene given by the table, was not confirmed from the DNA. The germline V gene has CDR1 MNHNY and CDR2 SVGAGI (reference sequence). A total of 14 residues make up the CDR3, ends included. The CDR3 loop reads CASSSLRGEAGGNL.

This clonotype was seen at least ten times. The CDR3 region is CASSFNSAYEQYF. The CDR3 nucleotides read TGTGCCAGCAGCTTCAATTCTGCCTACGAGCAGTACTTC. The rearrangement joins TRBV7-6 to TRBJ2-7; D is unclear. CDR1 is SGHVS and CDR2 is FNYEAQ in the germline V gene. V lost 3 bases to trimming and J lost 2 bases, with 8 bases between them. The CDR3 is made up of 13 amino acids.

The CDR3 is CASSLLAGGPNEQFF. In nucleotides, the CDR3 is TGTGCCAGCAGCTTACTAGCGGGAGGGCCAAATGAGCAGTTCTTC. V usage is TRBV12-3 or TRBV12-4 and J usage is TRBJ2-1; 13 bases match TRBD2. CDR3 size: 15 residues. The trim removed 6 bases at V and 7 bases at J, leaving 6 bases unmatched.

Only a few counts were recorded for this clonotype. The rearrangement uses TRBV27 and TRBJ2-7; TRBD2 matches 12 bases. V gave up 5 bases and J gave up 4 bases; unmatched junction bases: 15. Germline CDR1 MNHEY, CDR2 SMNVEV (reference sequence). This CDR3 contains 18 residues. The CDR3: CASSPLLAGGLLLYEQYF. The CDR3 DNA reads TGTGCCAGCAGTCCTTTACTAGCGGGAGGCCTCCTATTGTACGAGCAGTACTTC.

This clonotype was picked up many times. The rearrangement joins TRBV6-5 to TRBJ2-1; D unresolved. In germline, CDR1 is MNHEY, CDR2 SVGAGI. CDR3 length: 15 residues. The germline V and J ends were trimmed by 0 bases and 0 bases, with 6 bases remaining between them. Here the CDR3 DNA reads TGTGCCAGCAGTTACTCGGTGAACTCCTACAATGAGCAGTTCTTC. Encoded protein: CASSYSVNSYNEQFF.

This clonotype was counted at least ten times. This chain uses TRBV7-8 with TRBJ2-1; D ambiguous. With 5 bases removed from V and 5 bases from J, the gap between germline ends came to 4 bases. CDR3 length: 11 residues. The germline CDR1 and CDR2 sequences are SGHVS and FQNEAQ. The CDR3 coding sequence is TGTGCCAGCAGCCCGCACAATGAGCAGTTCTTC. Translating gives CASSPHNEQFF.

This clonotype was detected only a few times. This may arise from a read error, as a much more abundant clone is one base away. The rearrangement joins TRBV19 to TRBJ2-2; TRBD2 matches 14 bases. CDR1 is LNHDA, CDR2 SQIVND, per germline (reference sequence). The CDR3 covers 15 residues. CDR3 sequence: CAGSWGLAGVGELFF. The CDR3 DNA reads TGTGCCGGTAGTTGGGGACTAGCGGGAGTCGGGGAGCTGTTTTTT. The whole variable domain, remainder taken from reference TRBV19 and TRBJ2-2, is DGGITQSPKYLFRKEGQNVTLSCEQNLNHDAMYWYRQDPGQGLRLIYYSQIVNDFQKGDIAEGYSVSREKKESFPLTVTSAQKNPTAFYLCAGSWGLAGVGELFFGEGSRLTVL.

The V call is TRBV12-3 or TRBV12-4, the J call TRBJ1-4, with D unresolved. The CDR3 runs 16 residues. V was cut by 3 bases and J by 8 bases, with 19 bases left in between. CDR3 in amino acids: CASSFSPPAQVEKLFF. CDR3 sequence (DNA): TGTGCCAGCAGTTTCAGTCCCCCGGCGCAGGTGGAAAAACTGTTTTTT.

This clonotype was seen ten or more times. The V and J genes are TRBV28 and TRBJ2-1; a possible D gene is TRBD2 (6 bases). Between the trimmed V and J ends, which lost 3 bases and 0 bases, there was a span of 12 bases. Looked up from germline, CDR1 is MDHEN and CDR2 is SYDVKM. The CDR3 runs to 16 residues. The CDR3 is CASSLARGGSYNEQFF. The CDR3 DNA reads TGTGCCAGCAGTTTGGCCCGGGGAGGCTCCTACAATGAGCAGTTCTTC. Complete variable domain (other parts from reference TRBV28 and TRBJ2-1): DVKVTQSSRYLVKRTGEKVFLECVQDMDHENMFWYRQDPGLGLRLIYFSYDVKMKEKGDIPEGYSVSREKKERFSLILESASTNQTSMYLCASSLARGGSYNEQFFGPGTRLTVL.